This T cell receptor (beta chain) originates from a study of response to subunit inactivated influenza vaccine. TCRdb reprocessed the RT-PCR reads via MiXCR and lists one record per CDR3 protein. The table lists about 700,000 distinct CDR3 sequences, approximately 15% of them singletons. CDR3 length: 14 amino acids. V lost 5 bases and J lost 4, with 9 bases in between. The germline V gene encodes CDR1 MNHNS and CDR2 SASEGT. This clonotype was obtained from a man aged 50-59 years who received an inactivated influenza vaccine. This chain links TRBV6-1 with TRBJ2-6; tentative D call: TRBD1 (5 bases). Sequences were derived from PBMCs from blood, sampled less than 15 days before vaccination. The CDR3 region is CASSRGWGANVLTF. CDR3 coding DNA: TGTGCCAGCAGTAGGGGATGGGGGGCCAACGTCCTGACTTTC.